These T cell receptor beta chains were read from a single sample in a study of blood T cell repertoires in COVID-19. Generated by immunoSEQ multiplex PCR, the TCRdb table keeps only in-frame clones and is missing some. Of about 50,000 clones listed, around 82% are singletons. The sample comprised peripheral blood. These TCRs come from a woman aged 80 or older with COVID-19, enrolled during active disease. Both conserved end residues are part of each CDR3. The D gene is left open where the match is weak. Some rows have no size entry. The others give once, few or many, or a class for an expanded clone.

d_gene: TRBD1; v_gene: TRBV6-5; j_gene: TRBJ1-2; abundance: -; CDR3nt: TGTGCCAGCAGTTGGACAGGGGATAACTATGGCTACACCTTC; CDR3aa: CASSWTGDNYGYTF
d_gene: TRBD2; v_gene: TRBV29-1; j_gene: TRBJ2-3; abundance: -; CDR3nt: TGCAGCGTTCCCATAGCGGGAAGACTTGCAGATACGCAGTATTTT; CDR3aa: CSVPIAGRLADTQYF
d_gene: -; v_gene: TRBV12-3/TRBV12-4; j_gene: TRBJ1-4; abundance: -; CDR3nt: TGTGCCAGCAGTTTAAGCGGAAAACTGTTTTTT; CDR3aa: CASSLSGKLFF
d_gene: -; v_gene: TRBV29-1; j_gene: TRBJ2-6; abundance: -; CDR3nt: TGCAGCGTTGAAATGCAGGGGCCAGGCGGGGCCAACGTCCTGACTTTC; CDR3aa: CSVEMQGPGGANVLTF
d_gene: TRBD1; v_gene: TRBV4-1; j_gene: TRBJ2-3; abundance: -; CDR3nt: TGCGCCAGCAGCCAGACAGGGATTGATACGCAGTATTTT; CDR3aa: CASSQTGIDTQYF
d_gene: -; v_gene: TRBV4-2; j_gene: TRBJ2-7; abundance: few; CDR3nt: TGTGCCAGCAGCCAAGTAAACGGAGGCGTCTCCTACGAGCAGTACTTC; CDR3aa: CASSQVNGGVSYEQYF
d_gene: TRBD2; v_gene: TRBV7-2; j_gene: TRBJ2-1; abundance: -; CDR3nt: TGTGCCAGCAGCCCCCGTCCGCCGGGACTAGAGGTTCGGAATGAGCAGTTCTTC; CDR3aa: CASSPRPPGLEVRNEQFF
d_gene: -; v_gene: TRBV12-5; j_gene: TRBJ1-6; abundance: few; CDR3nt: TGTGCTAGTGCCCGGCTGGGGGCCTCACCCCTCCACTTT; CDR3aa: CASARLGASPLHF
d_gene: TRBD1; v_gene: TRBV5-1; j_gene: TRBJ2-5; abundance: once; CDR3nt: TGCGCCAGCAGCTTGGTTCCAGGGGGCAAGGGAGAGACCCAGTACTTC; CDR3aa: CASSLVPGGKGETQYF
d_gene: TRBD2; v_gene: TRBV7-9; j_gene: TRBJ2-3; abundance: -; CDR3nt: TGTGCCAGCAGCTTACCCGGACTAGCGGGAGGACTTCGCACAGATACGCAGTATTTT; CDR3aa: CASSLPGLAGGLRTDTQYF
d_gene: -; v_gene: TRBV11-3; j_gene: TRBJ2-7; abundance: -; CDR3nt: TGTGCCAGCAGTCCAGGAGCGGGTCGCTCCTACGAGCAGTACTTC; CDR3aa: CASSPGAGRSYEQYF
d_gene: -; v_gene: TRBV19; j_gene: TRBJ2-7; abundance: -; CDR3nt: TGTGCCAGTAGTATCATCTCCGGGACATCCACGGCCTACGAGCAGTACTTC; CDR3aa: CASSIISGTSTAYEQYF
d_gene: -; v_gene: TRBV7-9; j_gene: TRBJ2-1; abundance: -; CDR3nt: TGTGCCAGCAGCCCCCCCCCTTCGACTTTGGAGTTCTTC; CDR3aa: CASSPPPSTLEFF
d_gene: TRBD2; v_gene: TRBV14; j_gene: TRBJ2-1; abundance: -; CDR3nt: TGTGCCAGCAGCCTGACCGGGGGGGGAACTAGCGGGAGTTTCCATGGATACAATGAGCAGTTCTTC; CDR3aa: CASSLTGGGTSGSFHGYNEQFF
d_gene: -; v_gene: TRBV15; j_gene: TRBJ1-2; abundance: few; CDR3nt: TGTGCCACCAGCAGAAGGGAAGGGGAGGCCTTCAGAACCTTC; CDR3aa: CATSRREGEAFRTF
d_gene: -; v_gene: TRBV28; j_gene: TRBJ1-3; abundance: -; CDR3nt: TGTGCCAGCAGTTTAGGTCAGGGCGGCTCCGGAAACACCATATATTTT; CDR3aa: CASSLGQGGSGNTIYF
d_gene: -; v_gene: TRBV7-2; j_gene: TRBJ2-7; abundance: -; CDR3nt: TGTGCCAGCAGCTTACGCCCCAGGCTTTATGACGAGCAGTACTTC; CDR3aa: CASSLRPRLYDEQYF
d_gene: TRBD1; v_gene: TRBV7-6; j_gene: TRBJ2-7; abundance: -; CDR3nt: TGTGCCAGCAGCAGAGGACAGGGGACTGCCTACGAGCAGTACTTC; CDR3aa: CASSRGQGTAYEQYF
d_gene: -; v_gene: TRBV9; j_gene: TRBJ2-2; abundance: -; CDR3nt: TGTGCCAGCAGCCCAGTGAGGTGGGCCGGGGAGCTGTTTTTT; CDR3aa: CASSPVRWAGELFF
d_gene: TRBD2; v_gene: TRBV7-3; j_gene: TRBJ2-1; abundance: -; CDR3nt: TGTGCCAGCAGCTCACCCTCCGGGGGCGGGAGGGTGTCCTACAATGAGCAGTTCTTC; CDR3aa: CASSSPSGGGRVSYNEQFF
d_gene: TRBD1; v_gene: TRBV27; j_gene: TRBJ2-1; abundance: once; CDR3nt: TGTGCCAGCAGGGCCCTCCCCGGGACAGGGCCCTACAATGAGCAGTTCTTC; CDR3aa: CASRALPGTGPYNEQFF
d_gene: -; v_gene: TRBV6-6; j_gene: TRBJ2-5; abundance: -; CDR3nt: TGTGCCAGCCGATTGAAGCGGCAAGAGACCCAGTACTTC; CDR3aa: CASRLKRQETQYF
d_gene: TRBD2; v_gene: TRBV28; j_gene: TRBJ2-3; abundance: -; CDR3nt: TGTGCCAGCAGTTTATGGCTAGCGGGAGTCTCAGATACGCAGTATTTT; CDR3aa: CASSLWLAGVSDTQYF
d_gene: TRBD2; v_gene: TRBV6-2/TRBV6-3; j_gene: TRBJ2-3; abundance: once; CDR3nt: TGTGCCAGCAGTACTTGGACTAGCGGGAGGGGTTATACGCAGTATTTT; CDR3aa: CASSTWTSGRGYTQYF
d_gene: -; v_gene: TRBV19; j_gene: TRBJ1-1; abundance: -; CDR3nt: TGTGCCAGTACCATAGGGGGGGGGCTGACTGAAGCTTTCTTT; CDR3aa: CASTIGGGLTEAFF
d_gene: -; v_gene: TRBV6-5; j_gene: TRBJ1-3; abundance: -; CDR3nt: TGTGCCAGCAGTCCTACAGGGTTTGGAAACACCATATATTTT; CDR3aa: CASSPTGFGNTIYF
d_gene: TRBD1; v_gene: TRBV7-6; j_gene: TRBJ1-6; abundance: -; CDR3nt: TGTGCCAGCAGCCAAGGGGACAGGGGGAAAGGTAATTCACCCCTCCACTTT; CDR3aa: CASSQGDRGKGNSPLHF
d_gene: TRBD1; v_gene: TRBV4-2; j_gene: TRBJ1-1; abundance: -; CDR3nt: TGTGCCAGCAACACCTGGGGGACAGGGGTTAACACTGAAGCTTTCTTT; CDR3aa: CASNTWGTGVNTEAFF
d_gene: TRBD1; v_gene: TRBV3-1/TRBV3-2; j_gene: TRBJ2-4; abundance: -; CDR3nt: TGTGCCAGCAGCCGGGGCGAGACAGGGGCCAAAAACATTCAGTACTTC; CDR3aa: CASSRGETGAKNIQYF
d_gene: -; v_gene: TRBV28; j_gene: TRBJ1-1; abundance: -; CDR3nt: TGTGCCACTACGAGCCCAGGGGTTGGTACTGAAGCTTTCTTT; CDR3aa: CATTSPGVGTEAFF
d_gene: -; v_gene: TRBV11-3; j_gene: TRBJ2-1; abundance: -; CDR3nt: TGTGCCAGCAGCTTAAAGGCAGGGTTGGGCAATGAGCAGTTCTTC; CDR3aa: CASSLKAGLGNEQFF
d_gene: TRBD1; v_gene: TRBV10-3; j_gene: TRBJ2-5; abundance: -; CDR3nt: TGTGCCATCAGGTCCGGGACAGGGGATCGGGAGACCCAGTACTTC; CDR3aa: CAIRSGTGDRETQYF
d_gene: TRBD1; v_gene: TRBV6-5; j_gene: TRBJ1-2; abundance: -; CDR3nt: TGTGCCACTCGACAGGGGAACTATGGCTACACCTTC; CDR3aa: CATRQGNYGYTF
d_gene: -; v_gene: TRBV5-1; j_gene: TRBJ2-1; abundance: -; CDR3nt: TGCGCCAGCAGCAACGGGGAAAGCTCCTACAATGAGCAGTTCTTC; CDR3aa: CASSNGESSYNEQFF
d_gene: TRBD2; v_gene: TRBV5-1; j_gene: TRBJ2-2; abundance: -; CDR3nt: TGCGCCAGCAGCTTGGCTGCTAGCGGGAGCCTGTCGGGCGGGGAGCTGTTTTTT; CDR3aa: CASSLAASGSLSGGELFF
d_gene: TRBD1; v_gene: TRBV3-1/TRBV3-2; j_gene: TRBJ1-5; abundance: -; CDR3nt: TGTGCCAGCAGCCAACAGCAACAGGGGGGCCCCAATCAGCCCCAGCATTTT; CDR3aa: CASSQQQQGGPNQPQHF
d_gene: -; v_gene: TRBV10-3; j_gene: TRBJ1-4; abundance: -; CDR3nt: TGTGCCATCAATACAGGGATTAATGAAAAACTGTTTTTT; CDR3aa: CAINTGINEKLFF
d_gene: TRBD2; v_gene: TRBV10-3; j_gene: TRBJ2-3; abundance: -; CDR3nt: TGTGCCATCACGGCGGGACTAGCGGAAACAGATACGCAGTATTTT; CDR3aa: CAITAGLAETDTQYF
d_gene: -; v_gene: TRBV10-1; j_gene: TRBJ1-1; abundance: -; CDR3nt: TGCGCCAGCAGTCCGGGGAGGGGTGTCACTGAAGCTTTCTTT; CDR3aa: CASSPGRGVTEAFF
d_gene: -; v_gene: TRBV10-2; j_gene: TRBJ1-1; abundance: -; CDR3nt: TGCGCCAGCAGCCATTCCGAGGGGAACACTGAAGCTTTCTTT; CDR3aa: CASSHSEGNTEAFF
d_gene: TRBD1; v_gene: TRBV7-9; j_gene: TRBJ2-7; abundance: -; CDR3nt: TGTGCCAGCAGCTCCCCGGGGACAGGGGAATACGAGCAGTACTTC; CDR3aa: CASSSPGTGEYEQYF
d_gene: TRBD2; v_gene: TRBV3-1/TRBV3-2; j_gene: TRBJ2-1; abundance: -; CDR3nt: TGTGCCAGCAGCCGAGCTGCTGGGGGGGGGTACAATGAGCAGTTCTTC; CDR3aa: CASSRAAGGGYNEQFF
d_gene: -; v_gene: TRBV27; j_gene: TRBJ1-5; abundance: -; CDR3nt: TGTGCCAGCAGTCCGTCGGCGGGGGGCCTCCCTGCTAATCAGCCCCAGCATTTT; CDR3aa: CASSPSAGGLPANQPQHF
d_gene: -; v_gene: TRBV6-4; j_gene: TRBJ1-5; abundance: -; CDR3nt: TGTGCCAGCAGTGAGGGAGATAATCAGCCCCAGCATTTT; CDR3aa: CASSEGDNQPQHF
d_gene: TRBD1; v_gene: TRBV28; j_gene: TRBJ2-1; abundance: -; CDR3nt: TGTGCCAGCAGTTCGGACAGGGTCGAGCAGTTCTTC; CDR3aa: CASSSDRVEQFF
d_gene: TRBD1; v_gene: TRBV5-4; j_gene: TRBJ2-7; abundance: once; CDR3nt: TGTGCCAGCAGCTCCCGGGACAGGGGCTACGAGCAGTACTTC; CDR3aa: CASSSRDRGYEQYF
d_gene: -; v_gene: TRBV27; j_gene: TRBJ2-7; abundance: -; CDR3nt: TGTGCCAGCAGTTTATCAGGGCAGGGGCGCTACGAGCAGTACTTC; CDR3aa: CASSLSGQGRYEQYF
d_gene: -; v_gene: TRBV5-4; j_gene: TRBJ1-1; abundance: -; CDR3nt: TGTGCCAGCAGCTCGGCAGGGAACACTGAAGCTTTCTTT; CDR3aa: CASSSAGNTEAFF
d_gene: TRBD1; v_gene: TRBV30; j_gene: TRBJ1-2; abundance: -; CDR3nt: TGTGCCTGGAGTCTTACAGGGGCGGACTATGGCTACACCTTC; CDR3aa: CAWSLTGADYGYTF
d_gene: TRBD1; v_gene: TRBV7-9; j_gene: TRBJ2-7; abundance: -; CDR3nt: TGTGCCAGCAGCTTAGGTTTGGCAGGGGGCAGTTACGAGCAGTACTTC; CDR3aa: CASSLGLAGGSYEQYF
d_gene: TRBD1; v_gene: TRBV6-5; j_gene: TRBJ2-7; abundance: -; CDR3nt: TGTGCCAGCAGTACCTCAGGGACAGGGACCTACGAGCAGTACTTC; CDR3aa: CASSTSGTGTYEQYF
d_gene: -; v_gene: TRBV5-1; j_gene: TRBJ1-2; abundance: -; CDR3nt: TGCGCCAGCAGCTTGGACAGCATCTATGGCTACACCTTC; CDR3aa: CASSLDSIYGYTF
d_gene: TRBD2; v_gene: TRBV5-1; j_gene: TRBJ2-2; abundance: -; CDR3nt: TGCGCCAGCAGTCAAACTAGCGGGAACACCGGGGAGCTGTTTTTT; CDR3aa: CASSQTSGNTGELFF
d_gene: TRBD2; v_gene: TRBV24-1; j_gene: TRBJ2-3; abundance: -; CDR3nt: TGTGCCACCAGTGATTCGGGAGCGGGACGGACAGATACGCAGTATTTT; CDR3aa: CATSDSGAGRTDTQYF